This T cell receptor (beta chain) emerged from a study of blood T cell repertoires in COVID-19. Those enrolled in Seattle joined during active infection and were followed longitudinally afterward. Here immunoSEQ multiplex PCR was the method, and the copy in TCRdb shows in-frame clones only, minus some. Of about 180,000 clones detected, around 83% appear once; the ten largest clones hold around 7.3%. The germline V gene encodes CDR1 SNHLY and CDR2 FYNNEI. Trimming took off 6 bases at V and 4 bases at J, with 10 bases between the two ends. This CDR3 contains 12 residues. The TCR originated in a woman between 65 and 79 years old with COVID-19, enrolled during active disease. The specimen was peripheral blood. This sequence joins TRBV2 and TRBJ2-7, with a weak D call TRBD1 (6 bases). The CDR3 sequence is CASRGTGYEQYF. DNA for the CDR3: TGTGCCAGCAGGGGAACAGGGTACGAGCAGTACTTC.